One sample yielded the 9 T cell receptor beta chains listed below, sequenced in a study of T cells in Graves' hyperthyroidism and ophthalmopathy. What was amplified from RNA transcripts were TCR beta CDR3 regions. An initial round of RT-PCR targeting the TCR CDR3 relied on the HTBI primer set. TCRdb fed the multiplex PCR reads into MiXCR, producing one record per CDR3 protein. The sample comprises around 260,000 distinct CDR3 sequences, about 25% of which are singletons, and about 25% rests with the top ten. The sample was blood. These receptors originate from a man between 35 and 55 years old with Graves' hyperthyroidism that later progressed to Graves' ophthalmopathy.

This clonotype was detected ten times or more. CDR3 sequence reads: CASINSNQPQHF. DNA for the CDR3: TGTGCCAGTATTAATAGCAATCAGCCCCAGCATTTT. The chain uses TRBV19 and TRBJ1-5, with D unclear. The CDR3 length is 12 residues. V lost 7 bases and J lost 0, with 4 bases in between. Germline CDR1 LNHDA, CDR2 SQIVND (reference sequence). The full variable domain, with the rest looked up from reference TRBV19 and TRBJ1-5, is DGGITQSPKYLFRKEGQNVTLSCEQNLNHDAMYWYRQDPGQGLRLIYYSQIVNDFQKGDIAEGYSVSREKKESFPLTVTSAQKNPTAFYLCASINSNQPQHFGDGTRLSIL.

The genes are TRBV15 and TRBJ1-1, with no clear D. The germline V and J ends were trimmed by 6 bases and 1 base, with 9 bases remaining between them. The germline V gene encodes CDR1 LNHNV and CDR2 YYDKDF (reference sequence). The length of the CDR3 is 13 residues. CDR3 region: CATSAQRNTEAFF. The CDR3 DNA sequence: TGTGCCACCAGTGCACAGAGGAACACTGAAGCTTTCTTT.

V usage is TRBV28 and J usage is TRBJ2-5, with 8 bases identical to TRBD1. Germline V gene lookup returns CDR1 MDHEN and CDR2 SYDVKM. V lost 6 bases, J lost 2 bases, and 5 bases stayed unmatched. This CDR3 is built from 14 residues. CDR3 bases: TGTGCCAGCAGCCGACAGGGGAGGCAAGAGACCCAGTACTTC. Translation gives CASSRQGRQETQYF.

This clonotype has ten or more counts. The CDR3 DNA is TGTGCCAGCAGCGGAAATACAGGGTCTGGGGCCAACGTCCTGACTTTC. Translation: CASSGNTGSGANVLTF. The V and J genes are TRBV5-6 and TRBJ2-6; perhaps TRBD1 as D (6 bases). In germline, CDR1 is SGHDT, CDR2 YYEEEE. The CDR3 totals 16 residues. Trimming cost V 4 bases and J 1 base, with 12 bases left between them.

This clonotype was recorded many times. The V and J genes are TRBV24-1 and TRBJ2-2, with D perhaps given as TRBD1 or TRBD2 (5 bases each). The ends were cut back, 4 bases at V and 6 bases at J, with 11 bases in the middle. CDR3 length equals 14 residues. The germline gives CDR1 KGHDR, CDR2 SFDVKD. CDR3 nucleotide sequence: TGTGCCACCAGTGAGCACGGGACGTCCGGGGAGCTGTTTTTT. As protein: CATSEHGTSGELFF.

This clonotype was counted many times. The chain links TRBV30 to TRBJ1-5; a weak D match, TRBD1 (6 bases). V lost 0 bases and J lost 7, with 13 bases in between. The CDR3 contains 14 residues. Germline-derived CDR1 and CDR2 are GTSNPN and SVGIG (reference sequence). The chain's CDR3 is CAWSVSRGGQPQHF. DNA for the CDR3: TGTGCCTGGAGTGTAAGCAGGGGAGGCCAGCCCCAGCATTTT. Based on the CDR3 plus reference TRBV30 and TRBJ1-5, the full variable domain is SQTIHQWPATLVQPVGSPLSLECTVEGTSNPNLYWYRQAAGRGLQLLFYSVGIGQISSEVPQNLSASRPQDRQFILSSKKLLLSDSGFYLCAWSVSRGGQPQHFGDGTRLSIL.

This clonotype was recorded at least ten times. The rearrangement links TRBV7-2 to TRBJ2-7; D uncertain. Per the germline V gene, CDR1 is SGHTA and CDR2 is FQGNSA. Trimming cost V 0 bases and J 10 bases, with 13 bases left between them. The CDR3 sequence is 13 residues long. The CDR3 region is CASSLAVLDGQYF. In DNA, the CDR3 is TGTGCCAGCAGCTTAGCGGTCCTCGACGGTCAGTACTTC. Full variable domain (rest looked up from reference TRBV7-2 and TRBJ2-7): GAGVSQSPSNKVTEKGKDVELRCDPISGHTALYWYRQSLGQGLEFLIYFQGNSAPDKSGLPSDRFSAERTGGSVSTLTIQRTQQEDSAVYLCASSLAVLDGQYFGPGTRLTVT.

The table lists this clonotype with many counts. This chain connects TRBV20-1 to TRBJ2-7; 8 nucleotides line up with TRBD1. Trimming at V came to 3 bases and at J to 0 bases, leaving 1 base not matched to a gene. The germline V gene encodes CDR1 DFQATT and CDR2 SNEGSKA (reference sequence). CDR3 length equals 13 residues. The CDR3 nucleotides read TGCAGTGCTAGGACAGGGGACTCCTACGAGCAGTACTTC. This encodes CSARTGDSYEQYF.

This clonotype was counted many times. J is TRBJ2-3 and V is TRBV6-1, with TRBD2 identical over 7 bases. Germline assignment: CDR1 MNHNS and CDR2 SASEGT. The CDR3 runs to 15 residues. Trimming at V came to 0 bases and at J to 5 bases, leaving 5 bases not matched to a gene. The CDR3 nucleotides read TGTGCCAGCAGTGAAGCGGCGGGAGAGGGAGATACGCAGTATTTT. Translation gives CASSEAAGEGDTQYF.